Included here is one T cell receptor (beta chain) sequence, with context. The data were taken from a study of technical replicates of blood from several donors. Repertoires were generated with immunoSEQ multiplex PCR, while TCRdb's copy carries only in-frame clones and drops some. The repertoire has fewer than 100,000 clones, roughly 94% of them found once; the top ten carry 0.3% to 0.35%. Trimming took off 5 bases at V and 4 bases at J, with 6 bases between the two ends. The germline V gene has CDR1 LNHDA and CDR2 SQIVND (reference sequence). The CDR3 has 12 amino acids. Sequenced sample: T cells isolated from PBMCs. The clonotype comes from a human donor in good health. The chain combines TRBV19 with TRBJ1-5; no definite D call. CDR3 sequence: CASSFTNQPQHF. CDR3 in DNA: TGTGCCAGTAGTTTCACTAATCAGCCCCAGCATTTT.